This T cell receptor (beta chain) was profiled in a study of cytomegalovirus exposure and HLA in healthy donors. About this clone itself: Its specificity is unknown.

The study's findings and limits: The investigators catalogued 150 or so TCR beta chains as cytomegalovirus-associated. Some segments of the V type, notably TRBV6-2 and TRBV6-3, were excluded as indistinguishable.

J was trimmed by 0 bases and V by 6 bases; bases with no gene match: 6. The CDR3 sequence is 15 residues long. CDR1 and CDR2 (germline): ENHRY, SYGVKD. Primers included in the PCR were 60 Vbeta and 13 Jbeta primers. Libraries were prepared by immunoSEQ multiplex PCR; TCRdb keeps only in-frame clonotypes and omits some of them. Of some 140,000 clones listed, 74% are singletons. Donors were ostensibly healthy at sampling, although undocumented immune exposures were probable. Sequencing used PBMCs. V usage is TRBV10-3 and J usage is TRBJ2-7; 9 bases are a match to TRBD1. The sequence came from a man between 18 and 35 years old in good health and CMV-seropositive. CDR3 sequence reads: CAIRSGTGNSYEQYF. The CDR3 DNA is TGTGCCATCAGGTCCGGGACAGGGAACTCCTACGAGCAGTACTTC.